Detailed here is one T cell receptor beta chain. This sample is part of a study of T-cell reconstitution after alpha-beta-depleted transplantation in children. Preparing the TCRbeta library involved the use of unique molecular identifiers. TCRdb independently ran MiXCR on the PCR reads; one entry per CDR3 protein. The table lists fewer than 750,000 distinct CDR3 sequences, under 30% of them singletons. The V gene lost 0 bases and the J gene lost 2 bases, with 8 bases spanning the gap. This CDR3 has 14 residues. The germline V gene has CDR1 SGHDT and CDR2 YYEEEE. The chain employs TRBV5-6 and TRBJ2-5; D unresolved. Sequenced material: PBMCs, mostly from graft donor cells, taken 360 days after TCRalphabeta/CD19-depleted stem cell transplant. This clonotype was obtained from a boy under two years old who had a stem cell transplant for acute myeloid leukemia, so the T cells may come from the graft donor. The CDR3 DNA sequence: TGTGCCAGCAGCTTGGTAGAGAAACAAGAGACCCAGTACTTC. Its translation is CASSLVEKQETQYF.